Listed below are T cell receptor beta chains from one sample, sequenced in a study of T cell responses to AZD1222 COVID-19 vaccine. Libraries were prepared by immunoSEQ multiplex PCR; TCRdb keeps only in-frame clonotypes and omits some of them. Here the sample spans about 140,000 clones, approximately 92% being singletons. Material: peripheral blood, obtained on day 0 of AZD1222 vaccination. These TCRs come from an adult in good health. Both conserved end residues are part of each CDR3. The order of the fields is V gene, clone size, J gene, D gene, CDR3 protein, CDR3 DNA. The D gene is left open where the match is weak. A row's size may be missing; if present it is once, few, many or a size class.

V gene: TRBV2; clone size: -; J gene: TRBJ2-1; D gene: TRBD2; CDR3 protein: CASNRLLAGVNEQFF; CDR3 DNA: TGTGCCAGCAACAGACTACTAGCGGGAGTCAATGAGCAGTTCTTC
V gene: TRBV18; clone size: -; J gene: TRBJ2-2; D gene: -; CDR3 protein: CASSPRQHTGELFF; CDR3 DNA: TGTGCCAGCTCACCACGACAGCACACCGGGGAGCTGTTTTTT
V gene: TRBV2; clone size: -; J gene: TRBJ2-7; D gene: -; CDR3 protein: CASQTTLGYEQYF; CDR3 DNA: TGTGCCAGCCAAACGACTTTGGGCTACGAGCAGTACTTC
V gene: TRBV5-1; clone size: -; J gene: TRBJ2-7; D gene: TRBD2; CDR3 protein: CASSVTSANNEQYF; CDR3 DNA: TGCGCCAGCAGCGTGACTAGCGCGAACAACGAGCAGTACTTC
V gene: TRBV29-1; clone size: -; J gene: TRBJ1-3; D gene: TRBD1; CDR3 protein: CSVAGTGVGNTIYF; CDR3 DNA: TGCAGCGTGGCCGGGACAGGGGTTGGAAACACCATATATTTT
V gene: TRBV5-1; clone size: -; J gene: TRBJ2-7; D gene: TRBD1; CDR3 protein: CASSLGDRDRGFKQYF; CDR3 DNA: TGCGCCAGCAGCTTGGGAGACCGGGACAGGGGATTCAAGCAGTACTTC
V gene: TRBV29-1; clone size: -; J gene: TRBJ1-1; D gene: TRBD1; CDR3 protein: CSVGDRGEAFF; CDR3 DNA: TGCAGCGTTGGGGACAGGGGTGAAGCTTTCTTT
V gene: TRBV6-5; clone size: -; J gene: TRBJ2-7; D gene: TRBD1; CDR3 protein: CASRQDRVYEQYF; CDR3 DNA: TGTGCCAGCAGGCAAGACAGGGTCTACGAGCAGTACTTC
V gene: TRBV28; clone size: -; J gene: TRBJ1-4; D gene: -; CDR3 protein: CAGSVRGLELFF; CDR3 DNA: TGTGCCGGCAGTGTCAGGGGTTTGGAACTGTTTTTT
V gene: TRBV21-1; clone size: -; J gene: TRBJ2-3; D gene: -; CDR3 protein: CASSKYLRGLAGAYTDTQYF; CDR3 DNA: TGTGCCAGCAGCAAATACCTAAGGGGGCTAGCGGGGGCCTACACAGATACGCAGTATTTT
V gene: TRBV7-8; clone size: -; J gene: TRBJ1-5; D gene: -; CDR3 protein: CASSPGHLSPYSNQPQHF; CDR3 DNA: TGTGCCAGCAGCCCGGGACACCTCTCCCCCTATAGCAATCAGCCCCAGCATTTT
V gene: TRBV5-1; clone size: -; J gene: TRBJ1-1; D gene: -; CDR3 protein: CASSLAAFGVGNTEAFF; CDR3 DNA: TGCGCCAGCAGCTTGGCCGCGTTCGGGGTCGGGAACACTGAAGCTTTCTTT
V gene: TRBV5-1; clone size: -; J gene: TRBJ1-2; D gene: TRBD1; CDR3 protein: CASSTGQAYGYGYTF; CDR3 DNA: TGCGCCAGCAGCACCGGACAGGCCTACGGTTATGGCTACACCTTC
V gene: TRBV6-5; clone size: -; J gene: TRBJ2-7; D gene: -; CDR3 protein: CASQDRLYEQYF; CDR3 DNA: TGTGCCAGCCAGGACAGACTTTACGAGCAGTACTTC
V gene: TRBV11-2; clone size: -; J gene: TRBJ2-1; D gene: -; CDR3 protein: CASSSPRGPLYNEQFF; CDR3 DNA: TGTGCCAGCAGCTCACCCAGGGGTCCCCTTTACAATGAGCAGTTCTTC
V gene: TRBV6-5; clone size: -; J gene: TRBJ2-7; D gene: -; CDR3 protein: CASRDLWRERAEQYF; CDR3 DNA: TGTGCCAGCAGGGACCTGTGGAGGGAACGGGCCGAGCAGTACTTC
V gene: TRBV7-2; clone size: -; J gene: TRBJ2-5; D gene: TRBD1; CDR3 protein: CASSPLGQGAGETQYF; CDR3 DNA: TGTGCCAGCAGCCCCCTCGGGCAGGGGGCAGGAGAGACCCAGTACTTC
V gene: TRBV10-3; clone size: once; J gene: TRBJ2-7; D gene: TRBD1; CDR3 protein: CAISNGTATSYEQYF; CDR3 DNA: TGTGCCATCAGTAATGGGACAGCAACTTCCTACGAGCAGTACTTC
V gene: TRBV7-2; clone size: -; J gene: TRBJ2-2; D gene: -; CDR3 protein: CASSSQATGELFF; CDR3 DNA: TGTGCCAGCAGCTCCCAGGCAACCGGGGAGCTGTTTTTT
V gene: TRBV28; clone size: once; J gene: TRBJ1-1; D gene: TRBD1; CDR3 protein: CASSLGQGDTEAFF; CDR3 DNA: TGTGCCAGCAGTTTGGGACAGGGTGACACTGAAGCTTTCTTT
V gene: TRBV29-1; clone size: -; J gene: TRBJ2-2; D gene: -; CDR3 protein: CSGGQFGELFF; CDR3 DNA: TGCAGCGGCGGACAGTTCGGGGAGCTGTTTTTT
V gene: TRBV19; clone size: -; J gene: TRBJ1-4; D gene: TRBD1; CDR3 protein: CASSALPDRGEKLFF; CDR3 DNA: TGTGCCAGTAGTGCCCTACCAGACAGGGGTGAAAAACTGTTTTTT
V gene: TRBV3-1/TRBV3-2; clone size: -; J gene: TRBJ2-7; D gene: TRBD2; CDR3 protein: CASSQNSGSLPYEQYF; CDR3 DNA: TGTGCCAGCAGCCAAAATAGCGGGAGTCTCCCCTACGAGCAGTACTTC
V gene: TRBV5-1; clone size: -; J gene: TRBJ1-4; D gene: TRBD1; CDR3 protein: CASSLGDRGREKLFF; CDR3 DNA: TGCGCCAGCAGCTTAGGGGACAGGGGTCGGGAAAAACTGTTTTTT
V gene: TRBV27; clone size: once; J gene: TRBJ2-5; D gene: -; CDR3 protein: CASSLEQGGETQYF; CDR3 DNA: TGTGCCAGCAGTTTAGAACAGGGCGGGGAGACCCAGTACTTC
V gene: TRBV7-8; clone size: -; J gene: TRBJ1-1; D gene: TRBD1; CDR3 protein: CASGRGHNTEAFF; CDR3 DNA: TGTGCCAGCGGCAGGGGGCACAACACTGAAGCTTTCTTT
V gene: TRBV7-2; clone size: -; J gene: TRBJ1-3; D gene: -; CDR3 protein: CASSLDANPGNTIYF; CDR3 DNA: TGTGCCAGCAGCTTAGACGCCAACCCTGGAAACACCATATATTTT
V gene: TRBV2; clone size: -; J gene: TRBJ2-5; D gene: -; CDR3 protein: CASSGDQETQYF; CDR3 DNA: TGTGCCAGCAGTGGGGACCAAGAGACCCAGTACTTC
V gene: TRBV5-8; clone size: -; J gene: TRBJ2-3; D gene: TRBD1; CDR3 protein: CASSLDRGNTDTQYF; CDR3 DNA: TGTGCCAGCAGCCTGGACAGGGGAAACACAGATACGCAGTATTTT
V gene: TRBV5-1; clone size: -; J gene: TRBJ2-7; D gene: TRBD2; CDR3 protein: CASSPWTSGPYEQYF; CDR3 DNA: TGCGCCAGCAGCCCGTGGACTAGCGGACCCTACGAGCAGTACTTC
V gene: TRBV5-1; clone size: -; J gene: TRBJ2-5; D gene: TRBD1; CDR3 protein: CASSSRTGPTQYF; CDR3 DNA: TGCGCCAGCAGCTCTAGGACAGGGCCGACCCAGTACTTC
V gene: TRBV6-5; clone size: -; J gene: TRBJ2-7; D gene: TRBD1; CDR3 protein: CASSYLTGAMYEQYF; CDR3 DNA: TGTGCCAGCAGTTACCTGACAGGGGCGATGTACGAGCAGTACTTC
V gene: TRBV9; clone size: -; J gene: TRBJ1-4; D gene: TRBD1; CDR3 protein: CASSVATGGGEKLFF; CDR3 DNA: TGTGCCAGCAGCGTAGCTACAGGGGGTGGTGAAAAACTGTTTTTT
V gene: TRBV7-8; clone size: -; J gene: TRBJ2-2; D gene: -; CDR3 protein: CASSVSYRVDTGELFF; CDR3 DNA: TGTGCCAGCAGCGTGTCATACAGGGTCGACACCGGGGAGCTGTTTTTT
V gene: TRBV24-1; clone size: -; J gene: TRBJ1-4; D gene: -; CDR3 protein: CATSEGTGFAIEKLFF; CDR3 DNA: TGTGCCACCAGTGAGGGTACAGGGTTCGCGATTGAAAAACTGTTTTTT
V gene: TRBV21-1; clone size: -; J gene: TRBJ2-7; D gene: -; CDR3 protein: CASSPQGFEEQYF; CDR3 DNA: TGTGCCAGCAGCCCACAGGGTTTCGAGGAGCAGTACTTC
V gene: TRBV6-5; clone size: few; J gene: TRBJ2-3; D gene: TRBD2; CDR3 protein: CASSYSASGGADTQYF; CDR3 DNA: TGTGCCAGCAGTTACTCGGCTAGCGGGGGGGCTGATACGCAGTATTTT
V gene: TRBV27; clone size: -; J gene: TRBJ2-7; D gene: -; CDR3 protein: CASSPSVGQRAYEQYF; CDR3 DNA: TGTGCCAGCAGCCCTAGCGTCGGGCAGCGCGCCTACGAGCAGTACTTC
V gene: TRBV7-2; clone size: -; J gene: TRBJ2-2; D gene: TRBD1; CDR3 protein: CASSLDPGQGVTGELFF; CDR3 DNA: TGTGCCAGCAGCTTAGACCCGGGACAGGGTGTTACCGGGGAGCTGTTTTTT
V gene: TRBV5-4; clone size: -; J gene: TRBJ2-3; D gene: -; CDR3 protein: CASSAPGQHTDTQYF; CDR3 DNA: TGTGCCAGCAGCGCACCGGGACAACACACAGATACGCAGTATTTT
V gene: TRBV4-1; clone size: -; J gene: TRBJ2-3; D gene: -; CDR3 protein: CASSQPGLTDTQYF; CDR3 DNA: TGCGCCAGCAGCCAGCCGGGACTCACAGATACGCAGTATTTT
V gene: TRBV11-2; clone size: -; J gene: TRBJ1-1; D gene: TRBD1; CDR3 protein: CASSFSRWGRGKTEAFF; CDR3 DNA: TGTGCCAGCAGCTTCTCCCGATGGGGCAGGGGGAAAACTGAAGCTTTCTTT
V gene: TRBV11-2; clone size: -; J gene: TRBJ2-7; D gene: -; CDR3 protein: CASSFRDVQAHF; CDR3 DNA: TGTGCCAGCAGCTTCCGCGATGTTCAAGCACACTTC
V gene: TRBV4-1; clone size: -; J gene: TRBJ1-2; D gene: -; CDR3 protein: CASSQDGDNYGYTF; CDR3 DNA: TGCGCCAGCAGCCAAGATGGGGACAACTATGGCTACACCTTC
V gene: TRBV5-1; clone size: once; J gene: TRBJ2-7; D gene: TRBD1; CDR3 protein: CASSFDRGHLYF; CDR3 DNA: TGCGCCAGCAGTTTCGACAGGGGACACCTGTACTTC
V gene: TRBV5-5; clone size: -; J gene: TRBJ2-1; D gene: -; CDR3 protein: CASSSWTANEQFF; CDR3 DNA: TGTGCCAGCAGCTCGTGGACAGCCAATGAGCAGTTCTTC
V gene: TRBV6-2/TRBV6-3; clone size: -; J gene: TRBJ1-5; D gene: TRBD1; CDR3 protein: CASSSRTGGVQPQHF; CDR3 DNA: TGTGCCAGCAGTTCACGGACAGGGGGCGTTCAGCCCCAGCATTTT
V gene: TRBV27; clone size: -; J gene: TRBJ2-7; D gene: -; CDR3 protein: CASSLRDSLYEQYF; CDR3 DNA: TGTGCCAGCAGTTTAAGGGACTCCCTCTACGAGCAGTACTTC
V gene: TRBV9; clone size: -; J gene: TRBJ2-3; D gene: TRBD2; CDR3 protein: CASSQTSGVHPAQYF; CDR3 DNA: TGTGCCAGCAGCCAGACTAGCGGGGTCCACCCGGCGCAGTATTTT
V gene: TRBV7-6; clone size: -; J gene: TRBJ2-1; D gene: -; CDR3 protein: CASAPIPGDEQFF; CDR3 DNA: TGTGCCAGCGCCCCCATCCCGGGGGATGAGCAGTTCTTC